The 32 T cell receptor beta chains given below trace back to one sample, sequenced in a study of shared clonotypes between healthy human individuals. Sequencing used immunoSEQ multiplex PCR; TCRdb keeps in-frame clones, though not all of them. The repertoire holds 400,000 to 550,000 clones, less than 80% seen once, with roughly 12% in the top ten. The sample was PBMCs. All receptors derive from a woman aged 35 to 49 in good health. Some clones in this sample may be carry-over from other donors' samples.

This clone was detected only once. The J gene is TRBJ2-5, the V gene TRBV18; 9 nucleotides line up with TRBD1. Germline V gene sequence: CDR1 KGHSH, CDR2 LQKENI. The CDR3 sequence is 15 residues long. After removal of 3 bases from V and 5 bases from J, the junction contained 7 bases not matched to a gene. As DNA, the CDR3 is TGTGCCAGCTCACCCCGCGGACAGGGGCGGGAGACCCAGTACTTC. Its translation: CASSPRGQGRETQYF.

The CDR3 protein is CASGNRGRGNQPQHF. In nucleotides, the CDR3 is TGTGCCAGCGGAAACAGGGGTAGGGGCAATCAGCCCCAGCATTTT. V is TRBV27 and J is TRBJ1-5, with TRBD1 identical over 7 bases. The CDR3 sequence is 15 residues long. CDR1 MNHEY and CDR2 SMNVEV come from the germline V gene (reference sequence). Trimming cost V 8 bases and J 2 bases; bases outside gene matches: 9.

For the CDR3, the DNA is TGTGCCAGCAGCCCCGGGACCGCTAGCACAGATACGCAGTATTTT. This gives the protein CASSPGTASTDTQYF. J is TRBJ2-3 and V is TRBV13; D is perhaps TRBD1 or TRBD2 (5 bases each). This CDR3 is built from 15 residues. Deletions cut 5 bases from V and 0 bases from J, with 12 bases between. Germline-derived CDR1 and CDR2 are PRHDT and FYEKMQ (reference sequence). Drawing the rest from reference TRBV13 and TRBJ2-3, the complete variable domain is AAGVIQSPRHLIKEKRETATLKCYPIPRHDTVYWYQQGPGQDPQFLISFYEKMQSDKGSIPDRFSAQQFSDYHSELNMSSLELGDSALYFCASSPGTASTDTQYFGPGTRLTVL.

CDR3 residues: CASSYDSEAFF. In nucleotides, the CDR3 is TGTGCCAGCAGCTACGACAGTGAAGCTTTCTTT. The rearrangement links TRBV2 to TRBJ1-1; D is perhaps TRBD1 (5 bases). Germline values: CDR1 SNHLY, CDR2 FYNNEI. The CDR3 extends over 11 amino acids. The germline V and J ends were trimmed by 6 bases and 7 bases, with 9 bases remaining between them.

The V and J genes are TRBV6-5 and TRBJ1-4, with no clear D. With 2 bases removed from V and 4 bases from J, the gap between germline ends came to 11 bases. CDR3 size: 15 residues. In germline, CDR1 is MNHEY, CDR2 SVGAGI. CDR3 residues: CASSYKGRYNEKLFF. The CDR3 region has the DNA TGTGCCAGCAGTTACAAGGGCAGGTATAATGAAAAACTGTTTTTT.

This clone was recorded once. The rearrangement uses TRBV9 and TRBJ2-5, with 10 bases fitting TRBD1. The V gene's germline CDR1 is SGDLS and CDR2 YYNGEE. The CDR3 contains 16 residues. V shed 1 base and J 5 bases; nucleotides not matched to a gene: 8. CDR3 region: CASSVSGQGIWETQYF. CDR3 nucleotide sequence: TGTGCCAGCAGCGTATCGGGACAGGGGATTTGGGAGACCCAGTACTTC.

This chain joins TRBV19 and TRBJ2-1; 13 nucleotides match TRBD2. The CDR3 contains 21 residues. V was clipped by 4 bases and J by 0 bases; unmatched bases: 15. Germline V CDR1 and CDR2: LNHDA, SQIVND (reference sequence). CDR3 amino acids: CASSKRGKTSGRPHSYNEQFF. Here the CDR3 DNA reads TGTGCCAGTAGTAAAAGGGGAAAGACTAGCGGGAGGCCCCACTCCTACAATGAGCAGTTCTTC.

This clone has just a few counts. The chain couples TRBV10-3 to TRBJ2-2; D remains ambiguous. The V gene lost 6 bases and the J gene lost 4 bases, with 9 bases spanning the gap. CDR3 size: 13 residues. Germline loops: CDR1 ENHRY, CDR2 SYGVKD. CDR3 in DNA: TGTGCCATCAGCTTACTGATCACCGGGGAGCTGTTTTTT. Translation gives CAISLLITGELFF.

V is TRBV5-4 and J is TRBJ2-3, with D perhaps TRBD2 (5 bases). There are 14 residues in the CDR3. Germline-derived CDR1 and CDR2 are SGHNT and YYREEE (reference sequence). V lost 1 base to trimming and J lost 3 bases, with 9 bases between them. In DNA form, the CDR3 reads TGTGCCAGCAGCTTGATTAGCGAGACAGATACGCAGTATTTT. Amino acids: CASSLISETDTQYF.

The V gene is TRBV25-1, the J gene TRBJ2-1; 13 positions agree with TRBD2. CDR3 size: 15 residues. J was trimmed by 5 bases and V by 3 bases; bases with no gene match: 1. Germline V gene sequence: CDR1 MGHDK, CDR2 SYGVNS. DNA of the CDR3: TGTGCCAGCAGTGACGGGACTAGCGGGGACAATGAGCAGTTCTTC. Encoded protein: CASSDGTSGDNEQFF.

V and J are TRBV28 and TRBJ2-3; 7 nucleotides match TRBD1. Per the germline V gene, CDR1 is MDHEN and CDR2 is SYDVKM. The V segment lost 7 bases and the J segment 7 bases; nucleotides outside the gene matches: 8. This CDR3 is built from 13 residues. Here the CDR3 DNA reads TGTGCCAGCACCACCCAGGGGGAGAATACGCAGTATTTT. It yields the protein CASTTQGENTQYF. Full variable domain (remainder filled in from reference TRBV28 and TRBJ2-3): DVKVTQSSRYLVKRTGEKVFLECVQDMDHENMFWYRQDPGLGLRLIYFSYDVKMKEKGDIPEGYSVSREKKERFSLILESASTNQTSMYLCASTTQGENTQYFGPGTRLTVL.

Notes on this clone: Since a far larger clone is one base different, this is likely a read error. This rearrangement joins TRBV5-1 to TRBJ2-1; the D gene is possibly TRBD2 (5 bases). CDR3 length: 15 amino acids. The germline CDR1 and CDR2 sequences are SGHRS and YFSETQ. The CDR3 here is CASNLRRAQMGEQFF. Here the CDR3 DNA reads TGCGCCAGCAACTTGAGGCGGGCCCAGATGGGTGAGCAGTTCTTC.

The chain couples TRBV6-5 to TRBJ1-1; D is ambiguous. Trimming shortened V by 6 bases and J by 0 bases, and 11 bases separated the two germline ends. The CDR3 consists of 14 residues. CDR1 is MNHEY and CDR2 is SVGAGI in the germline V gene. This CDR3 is CASSPDQVNTEAFF. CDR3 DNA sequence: TGTGCCAGCAGCCCCGACCAGGTGAACACTGAAGCTTTCTTT.

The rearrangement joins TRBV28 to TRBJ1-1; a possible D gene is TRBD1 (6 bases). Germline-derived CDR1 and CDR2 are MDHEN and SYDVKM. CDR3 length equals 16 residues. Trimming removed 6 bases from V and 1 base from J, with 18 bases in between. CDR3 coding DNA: TGTGCCAGCAGACCCCGGGGGGGGCGTTCGAACACTGAAGCTTTCTTT. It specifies CASRPRGGRSNTEAFF.

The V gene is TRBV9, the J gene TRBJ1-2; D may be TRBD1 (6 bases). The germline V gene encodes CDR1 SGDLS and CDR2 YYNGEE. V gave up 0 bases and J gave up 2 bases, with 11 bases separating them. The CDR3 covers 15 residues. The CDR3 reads CASSVDAGANYGYTF. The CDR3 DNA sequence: TGTGCCAGCAGCGTAGACGCAGGGGCAAACTATGGCTACACCTTC. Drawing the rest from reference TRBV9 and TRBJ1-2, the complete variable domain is DSGVTQTPKHLITATGQRVTLRCSPRSGDLSVYWYQQSLDQGLQFLIQYYNGEERAKGNILERFSAQQFPDLHSELNLSSLELGDSALYFCASSVDAGANYGYTFGSGTRLTVV.

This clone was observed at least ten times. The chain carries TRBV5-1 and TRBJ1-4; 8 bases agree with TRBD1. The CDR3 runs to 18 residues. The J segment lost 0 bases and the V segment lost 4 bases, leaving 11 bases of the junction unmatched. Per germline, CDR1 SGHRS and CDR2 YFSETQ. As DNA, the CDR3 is TGCGCCAGCAGCAAGGACAGGGTTGGAGCCGCAACTAATGAAAAACTGTTTTTT. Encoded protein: CASSKDRVGAATNEKLFF.

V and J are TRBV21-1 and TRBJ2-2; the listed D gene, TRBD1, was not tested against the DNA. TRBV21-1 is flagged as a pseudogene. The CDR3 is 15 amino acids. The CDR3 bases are TGTGCCAGCAGCGTCTACAGGGGCAGCACCGGGGAGCTGTTTTTT. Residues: CASSVYRGSTGELFF.

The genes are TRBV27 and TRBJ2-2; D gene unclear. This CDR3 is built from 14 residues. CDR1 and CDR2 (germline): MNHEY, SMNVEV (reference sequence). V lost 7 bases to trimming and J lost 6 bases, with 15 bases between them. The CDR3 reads CASKLNRMAGELFF. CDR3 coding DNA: TGTGCCAGCAAGTTGAACAGAATGGCCGGGGAGCTGTTTTTT.

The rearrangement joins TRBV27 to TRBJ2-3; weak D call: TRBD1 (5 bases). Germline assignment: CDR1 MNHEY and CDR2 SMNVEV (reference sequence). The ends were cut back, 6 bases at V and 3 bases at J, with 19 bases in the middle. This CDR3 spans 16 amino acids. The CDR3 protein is CASSTTRWTRTDTQYF. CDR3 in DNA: TGTGCCAGCAGCACGACAAGGTGGACAAGGACAGATACGCAGTATTTT.

CDR3 sequence: CASSLVWTSGRNEQFF. Written as DNA, the CDR3 is TGCGCCAGCAGCTTGGTTTGGACTAGCGGGAGGAATGAGCAGTTCTTC. The chain combines TRBV5-1 with TRBJ2-1, with TRBD2 identical over 14 bases. V shed 0 bases, J shed 7 bases, and the junction held 3 bases outside the gene matches. This CDR3 has 16 residues. The germline CDR1 and CDR2 sequences are SGHRS and YFSETQ.

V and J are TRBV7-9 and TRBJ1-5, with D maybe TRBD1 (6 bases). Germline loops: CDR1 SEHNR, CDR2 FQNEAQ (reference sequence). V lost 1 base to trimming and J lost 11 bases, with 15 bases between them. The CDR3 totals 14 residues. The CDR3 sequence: CASSLGSTGSSQHF. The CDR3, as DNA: TGTGCCAGCAGCTTAGGTTCTACAGGGTCGTCCCAGCATTTT.

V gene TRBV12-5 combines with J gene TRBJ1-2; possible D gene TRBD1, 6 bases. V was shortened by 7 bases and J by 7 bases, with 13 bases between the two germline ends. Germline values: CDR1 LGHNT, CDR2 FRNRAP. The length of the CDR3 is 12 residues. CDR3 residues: CASARDTTGYTF. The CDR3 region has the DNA TGTGCTAGTGCCAGGGACACGACTGGCTACACCTTC.

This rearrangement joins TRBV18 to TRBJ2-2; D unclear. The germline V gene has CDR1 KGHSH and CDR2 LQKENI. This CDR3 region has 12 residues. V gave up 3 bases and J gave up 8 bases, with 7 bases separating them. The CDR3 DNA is TGTGCCAGCTCACCCCTGGGAGGGGAGCTGTTTTTT. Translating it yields CASSPLGGELFF.

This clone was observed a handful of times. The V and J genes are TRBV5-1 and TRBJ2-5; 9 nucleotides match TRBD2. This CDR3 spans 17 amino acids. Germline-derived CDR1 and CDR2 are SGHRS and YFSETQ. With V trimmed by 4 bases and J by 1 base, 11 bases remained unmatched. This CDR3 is CASSPGVAGEIQETQYF. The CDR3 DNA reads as TGCGCCAGCAGCCCGGGGGTAGCGGGAGAGATCCAAGAGACCCAGTACTTC.

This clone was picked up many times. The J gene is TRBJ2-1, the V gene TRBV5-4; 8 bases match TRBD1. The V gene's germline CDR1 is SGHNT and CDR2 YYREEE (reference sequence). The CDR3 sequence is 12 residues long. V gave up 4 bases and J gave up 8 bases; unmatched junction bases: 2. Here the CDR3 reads CASSRQGYEQFF. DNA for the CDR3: TGTGCCAGCAGCCGACAGGGGTATGAGCAGTTCTTC.

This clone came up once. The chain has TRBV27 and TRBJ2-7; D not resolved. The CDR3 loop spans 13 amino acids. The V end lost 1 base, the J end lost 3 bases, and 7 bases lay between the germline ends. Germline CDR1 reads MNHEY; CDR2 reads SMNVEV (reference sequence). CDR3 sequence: CASSLYSNYEQYF. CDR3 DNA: TGTGCCAGCAGTTTATACAGCAACTACGAGCAGTACTTC.

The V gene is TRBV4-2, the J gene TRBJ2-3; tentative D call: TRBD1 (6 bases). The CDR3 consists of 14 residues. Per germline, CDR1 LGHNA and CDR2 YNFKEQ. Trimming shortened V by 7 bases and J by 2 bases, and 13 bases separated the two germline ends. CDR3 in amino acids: CASNPAGDTDTQYF. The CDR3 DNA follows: TGTGCCAGCAATCCGGCAGGGGACACAGATACGCAGTATTTT.

The CDR3 spells CASSLLGGLKHYEQYF. As DNA, the CDR3 is TGTGCCAGCAGCTTATTGGGCGGGCTCAAACACTACGAGCAGTACTTC. This chain uses TRBV7-9 with TRBJ2-7; possible D gene TRBD2, 5 bases. The V gene's germline CDR1 is SEHNR and CDR2 FQNEAQ (reference sequence). CDR3 length: 16 residues. With 2 bases removed from V and 3 bases from J, the gap between germline ends came to 17 bases.

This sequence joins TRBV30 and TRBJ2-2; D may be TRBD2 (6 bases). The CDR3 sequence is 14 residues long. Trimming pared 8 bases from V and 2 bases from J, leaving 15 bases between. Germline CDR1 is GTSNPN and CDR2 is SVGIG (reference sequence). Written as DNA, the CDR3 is TGTGCCATTTTACGGGAGTCCAACACCGGGGAGCTGTTTTTT. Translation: CAILRESNTGELFF.

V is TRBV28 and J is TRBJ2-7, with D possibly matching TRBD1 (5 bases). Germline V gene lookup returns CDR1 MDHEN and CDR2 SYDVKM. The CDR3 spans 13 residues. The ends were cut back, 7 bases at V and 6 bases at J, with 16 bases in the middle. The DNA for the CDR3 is TGTGCCAGCACTCTGGGGCTCGCCCTCGAGCAGTACTTC. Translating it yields CASTLGLALEQYF.

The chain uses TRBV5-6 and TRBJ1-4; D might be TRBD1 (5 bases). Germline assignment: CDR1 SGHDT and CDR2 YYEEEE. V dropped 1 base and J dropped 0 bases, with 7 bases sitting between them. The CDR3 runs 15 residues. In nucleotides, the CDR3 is TGTGCCAGCAGCTTGCAAGGGGCAACTAATGAAAAACTGTTTTTT. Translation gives CASSLQGATNEKLFF.

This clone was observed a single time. CDR3 protein: CASSPYNHSNQPQHF. In DNA form, the CDR3 reads TGTGCCAGCTCACCTTATAATCATAGCAATCAGCCCCAGCATTTT. The chain recombines TRBV18 with TRBJ1-5; the D is unclear. Germline values: CDR1 KGHSH, CDR2 LQKENI. Trimming took 3 bases from V and 0 from J, leaving 9 bases between them. The CDR3 consists of 15 residues.